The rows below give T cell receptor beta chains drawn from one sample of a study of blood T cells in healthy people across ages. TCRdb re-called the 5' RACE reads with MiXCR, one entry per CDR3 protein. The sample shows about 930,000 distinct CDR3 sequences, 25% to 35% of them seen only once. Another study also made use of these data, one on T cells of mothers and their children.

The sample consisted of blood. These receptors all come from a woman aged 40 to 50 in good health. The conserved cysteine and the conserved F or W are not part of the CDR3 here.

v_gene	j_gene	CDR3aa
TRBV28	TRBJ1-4	ASSEPMDRGNEKLF
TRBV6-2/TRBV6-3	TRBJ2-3	ASSPPPGRGGTDTQY
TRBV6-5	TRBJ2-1	ASRRQGIMNEQF
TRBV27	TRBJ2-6	ASTYTGRANVLT
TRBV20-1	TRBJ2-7	SGGLNEQY
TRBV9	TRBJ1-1	ASSATGTGASEAF
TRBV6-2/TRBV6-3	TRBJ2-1	ASSLASGTSYNEQF
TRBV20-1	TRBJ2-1	SARLAGGLNGEQF
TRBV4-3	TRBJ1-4	ASSLSPAVRNRNEKLF
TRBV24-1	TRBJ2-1	ATSDFKRGGSDEQF
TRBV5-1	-	ASSPGQGITYEQF
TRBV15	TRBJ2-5	ATSPTSAGWETQY
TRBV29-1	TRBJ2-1	SVESSGSYNEQF
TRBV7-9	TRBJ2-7	ASSFGTAGTYEQY
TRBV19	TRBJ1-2	ASNYLGSANYGYT
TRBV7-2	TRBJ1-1	ASSFAGTLQKNTEAF
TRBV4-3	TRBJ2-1	ASSQERESNNEQF
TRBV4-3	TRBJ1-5	ASSQEGTDQPQH
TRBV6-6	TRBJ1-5	ASSRQRSSNQPQH
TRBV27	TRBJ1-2	ASMGQRATPVYGYT
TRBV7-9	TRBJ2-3	ASSSNPDTQY
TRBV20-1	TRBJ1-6	SVDRVALH
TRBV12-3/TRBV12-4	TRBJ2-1	ASSTTEYNEQF
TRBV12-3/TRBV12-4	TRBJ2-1	ASGPSSREQF
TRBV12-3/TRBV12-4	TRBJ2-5	ASSQPPIFTSPETQY
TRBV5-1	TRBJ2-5	ASSLSRREEETQY
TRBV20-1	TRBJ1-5	SASRDSPSNQPQH
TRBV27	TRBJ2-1	ASSARTSGGAKNEQF
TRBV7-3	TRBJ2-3	ASSAGDRTDTQY
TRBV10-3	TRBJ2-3	ATGGASDTQY
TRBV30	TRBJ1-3	AWSVPISGNTIY
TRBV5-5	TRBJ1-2	ANSYRTENYGYT
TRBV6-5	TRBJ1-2	ASRAWDSIFYGCT